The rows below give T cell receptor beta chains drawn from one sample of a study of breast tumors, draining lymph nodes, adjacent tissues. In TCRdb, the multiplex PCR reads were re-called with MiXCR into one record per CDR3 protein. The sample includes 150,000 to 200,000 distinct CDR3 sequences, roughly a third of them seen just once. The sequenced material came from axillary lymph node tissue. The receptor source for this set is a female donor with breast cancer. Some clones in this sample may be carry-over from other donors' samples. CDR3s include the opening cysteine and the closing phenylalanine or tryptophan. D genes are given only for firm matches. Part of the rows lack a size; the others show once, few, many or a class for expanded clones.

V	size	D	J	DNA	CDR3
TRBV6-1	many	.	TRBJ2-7	TGTGCCAGCAGTGCCGTCGGTTACGAGCAGTACTTC	CASSAVGYEQYF
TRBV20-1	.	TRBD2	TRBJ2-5	TGCAGTGCGCTCAAGCGGGACGCCGCCGATGAGACCCAGTACTTC	CSALKRDAADETQYF
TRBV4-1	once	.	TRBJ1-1	TGCGCCAGCAGCCAAGGTGTCAGGACGGGCACTGAAGCTTTCTTT	CASSQGVRTGTEAFF
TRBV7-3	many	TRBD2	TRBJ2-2	TGTGCCAGCAGCTCGGGACTAGCGGACACCGGGGAGCTGTTTTTT	CASSSGLADTGELFF
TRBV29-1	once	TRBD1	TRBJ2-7	TGCAGCGTTGAAGAGGGACAGGGTTTCTACGAGCAGTACTTC	CSVEEGQGFYEQYF
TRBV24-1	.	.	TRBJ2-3	TGTGCCACCAGTGCGGCGGCACTCGGGGCGAGAGTGGGGCCAGATACGCAGTATTTT	CATSAAALGARVGPDTQYF
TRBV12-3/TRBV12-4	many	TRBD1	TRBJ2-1	TGTGCCAGCAGTTTTACAGGGGGCAGCGAATACAATGAGCAGTTCTTC	CASSFTGGSEYNEQFF
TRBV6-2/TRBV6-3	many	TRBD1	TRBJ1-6	TGTGCCAGCAGTCGGACAGGGGACTCCTATAATTCACCCCTCCACTTT	CASSRTGDSYNSPLHF
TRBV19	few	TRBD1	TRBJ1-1	TGTGCCAGTACCGGAATAGGACAGGCGACGAACACTGAAGCTTTCTTT	CASTGIGQATNTEAFF
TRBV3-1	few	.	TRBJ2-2	TGTGCCAGCAGCCAAATCAATCAGGGGTTATACTATGTTCACACCGGGGAGCTGTTTTTT	CASSQINQGLYYVHTGELFF
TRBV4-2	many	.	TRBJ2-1	TGTGCCAGCAGCCAGCAGCGGGACAATGAGCAGTTCTTC	CASSQQRDNEQFF
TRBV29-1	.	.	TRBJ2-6	TGCAGCGTTGTACAGTACACTGAAGCTTTC	CSVVQYTEAF